Ten or more counts support the clone carrying this TCR beta chain. The CDR3 loop spans 15 amino acids. Germline lookup yields CDR1 MNHEY and CDR2 SVGEGT. V was clipped by 4 bases and J by 5 bases; unmatched bases: 8. TCRdb ran MiXCR on the RT-PCR reads and lists one entry per CDR3 protein. Among approximately 720,000 distinct CDR3 sequences listed, 13% to 15% were seen once. This clonotype originated in a female donor in good health, serving as a healthy control. This rearrangement joins TRBV6-2 or TRBV6-3 to TRBJ2-1; 7 bases match TRBD1. Sample: memory CD4+ T cells from blood. The CDR3 protein is CASSSFRGKNNEQFF. The CDR3 bases are TGTGCCAGCAGTTCGTTCAGGGGGAAGAACAATGAGCAGTTCTTC.